A single sample gave rise to the 26 T cell receptor beta chains below, sequenced in a study of a mutant IDH1 vaccine in newly diagnosed glioma. Their specific antigens are unknown. Time point specified: week 35, safety follow-up. Every single dose of the vaccine, 300 ug of mutant IDH1 20-mer peptide, came with topical imiquimod. Sequenced by immunoSEQ multiplex PCR; TCRdb stores in-frame clones only, minus some. The table has tens of thousands of clones, about four fifths seen once. The specimen comprised PBMCs, sampled from a glioma patient whose treatment included an IDH1 peptide vaccine. The source is a man aged 35-49 years with glioma.

CDR3: CASSLAGGRTDTQYF. For the CDR3, the DNA is TGCGCCAGCAGCTTGGCCGGGGGGAGGACAGATACGCAGTATTTT. The rearrangement joins TRBV5-1 to TRBJ2-3; the match to TRBD2 covers 7 bases. V was clipped by 0 bases and J by 3 bases; unmatched bases: 4. From germline, CDR1 is SGHRS and CDR2 YFSETQ. The length of the CDR3 is 15 residues.

This clone was counted between two and nine times. This sequence joins TRBV7-2 and TRBJ1-2; D may be TRBD1 (6 bases). This CDR3 comprises 15 residues. Germline CDR1 SGHTA, CDR2 FQGNSA. Trimming removed 0 bases at V and 3 bases at J, with 11 bases between. The CDR3, as DNA: TGTGCCAGCAGCTTAGCGTGGGGGCTGGACTATGGCTACACCTTC. Encoded protein: CASSLAWGLDYGYTF.

This clone was recorded a few times. The CDR3 DNA follows: TGTGCCAGCAGCCGAACCGACAGGGGGCAGCCCCAGCATTTT. This codes for CASSRTDRGQPQHF. The chain employs TRBV5-6 and TRBJ1-5; 9 bases fit TRBD1. The CDR3 covers 14 residues. Germline V gene sequence: CDR1 SGHDT, CDR2 YYEEEE. V lost 4 bases to trimming and J lost 7 bases; unmatched junction nucleotides: 6.

V and J are TRBV2 and TRBJ2-1, with 7 bases that match TRBD1. Per germline, CDR1 SNHLY and CDR2 FYNNEI. The CDR3 contains 14 residues. V lost 6 bases to trimming and J lost 0 bases; unmatched junction nucleotides: 2. CDR3 sequence (DNA): TGTGCCAGCAGAGGGGGCGACTCCTACAATGAGCAGTTCTTC. This translates into CASRGGDSYNEQFF.

This sequence joins TRBV7-2 and TRBJ2-1, with 10 bases aligning to TRBD2. V dropped 3 bases and J dropped 10; count of bases not matched to a gene: 9. This CDR3 is 15 amino acids long. The V gene's germline CDR1 is SGHTA and CDR2 FQGNSA. CDR3 sequence: CASSFPLAGVREQFF. Written as DNA, the CDR3 is TGTGCCAGCAGCTTCCCGCTAGCGGGAGTTCGGGAGCAGTTCTTC.

V and J are TRBV28 and TRBJ2-5; TRBD1 matches at 10 bases. With V trimmed by 6 bases and J by 5 bases, 6 bases remained unmatched. Germline loops: CDR1 MDHEN, CDR2 SYDVKM. This CDR3 is 14 amino acids long. The CDR3 loop reads CASRNGQGGETQYF. The CDR3 bases are TGTGCCAGCAGGAACGGACAGGGGGGGGAGACCCAGTACTTC.

The chain combines TRBV5-6 with TRBJ1-2; D gene ambiguous. Germline values: CDR1 SGHDT, CDR2 YYEEEE. The germline V and J ends were trimmed by 3 bases and 8 bases, with 17 bases remaining between them. CDR3 length: 14 residues. The CDR3 protein is CASSSLPYMQGYTF. The CDR3 nucleotides are TGTGCCAGCAGCTCCCTTCCCTATATGCAAGGCTACACCTTC.

The chain links TRBV29-1 to TRBJ2-7, with 7 bases lining up with TRBD1. J was trimmed by 2 bases and V by 6 bases; bases with no gene match: 10. The V gene's germline CDR1 is SQVTM and CDR2 ANQGSEA. CDR3 size: 14 residues. CDR3 DNA sequence: TGCAGCGTGACCCAGGGACAGCGTACCTACGAGCAGTACTTC. Translation: CSVTQGQRTYEQYF.

The V gene is TRBV7-8, the J gene TRBJ1-5; D call uncertain. This CDR3 is 16 amino acids long. Germline V gives CDR1 SGHVS, CDR2 FQNEAQ. The V and J ends lost 5 bases and 6 bases respectively, with 20 bases between them. CDR3 amino acids: CASSGLGDLLGQPQHF. In nucleotides, the CDR3 is TGTGCCAGCAGCGGACTCGGGGATCTCCTTGGTCAGCCCCAGCATTTT.

This clone was seen only a few times. The chain recombines TRBV27 with TRBJ2-7; D possibly matches TRBD1 or TRBD2 (7 bases each). The CDR3 extends over 16 amino acids. V lost 5 bases and J 4 bases, leaving 21 bases between the germline ends. Germline V lookup: CDR1 MNHEY, CDR2 SMNVEV (reference sequence). DNA for the CDR3: TGTGCCAGCAGTGTAAGGGGGCTAGCGGAATCATACGAGCAGTACTTC. Its translation is CASSVRGLAESYEQYF.

This clone was recorded only once. V is TRBV7-9 and J is TRBJ2-7; D call uncertain. This CDR3 contains 15 residues. V lost 5 bases and J lost 1, with 15 bases in between. The germline CDR1 and CDR2 sequences are SEHNR and FQNEAQ (reference sequence). This CDR3 reads CASSTTRPGSYEQYF. CDR3 DNA: TGTGCCAGCAGCACAACCCGCCCCGGATCCTACGAGCAGTACTTC.

The chain links TRBV15 to TRBJ2-5, with D perhaps TRBD1 (5 bases). The V end lost 4 bases, the J end lost 4 bases, and 7 bases lay between the germline ends. The CDR3 totals 12 residues. Germline-derived CDR1 and CDR2 are LNHNV and YYDKDF (reference sequence). In DNA form, the CDR3 reads TGTGCCACCAGCAAAGGGGCAGAGACCCAGTACTTC. Translated, it gives CATSKGAETQYF.

The chain has TRBV5-6 and TRBJ2-7; 13 bases match TRBD2. The CDR3 contains 16 residues. Trimming at V came to 2 bases and at J to 5 bases, leaving 7 bases not matched to a gene. Looked up from germline, CDR1 is SGHDT and CDR2 is YYEEEE. In DNA form, the CDR3 reads TGTGCCAGCAGCTTCCGGACTAGCGGGAGAAACAACGAGCAGTACTTC. Encoded protein: CASSFRTSGRNNEQYF.

V is TRBV7-8 and J is TRBJ2-2; the D gene is possibly TRBD1 (6 bases). V lost 0 bases, J lost 7 bases, and 15 bases lay in between. The CDR3 consists of 16 residues. Germline values: CDR1 SGHVS, CDR2 FQNEAQ. This chain's CDR3 is CASSLAQGLGIGELFF. The CDR3, as DNA: TGTGCCAGCAGCTTAGCACAGGGTCTAGGTATCGGGGAGCTGTTTTTT.

The chain carries TRBV19 and TRBJ1-2; D possibly corresponds to TRBD1 (5 bases). The germline V gene encodes CDR1 LNHDA and CDR2 SQIVND (reference sequence). The CDR3 loop spans 14 amino acids. V lost 6 bases to trimming and J lost 5 bases, with 16 bases between them. In DNA, the CDR3 is TGTGCCAGTAGCCCCCGGGACGGACGGTATGGCTACACCTTC. Translating it yields CASSPRDGRYGYTF. Variable domain in full (rest from reference TRBV19 and TRBJ1-2): DGGITQSPKYLFRKEGQNVTLSCEQNLNHDAMYWYRQDPGQGLRLIYYSQIVNDFQKGDIAEGYSVSREKKESFPLTVTSAQKNPTAFYLCASSPRDGRYGYTFGSGTRLTVV.

The rearrangement uses TRBV5-4 and TRBJ2-5, with D unresolved. The germline V gene has CDR1 SGHNT and CDR2 YYREEE (reference sequence). Trimming removed 2 bases at V and 4 bases at J, with 9 bases between. This CDR3 region has 13 residues. The CDR3, as DNA: TGTGCCAGCAGCTTACCAGGTAGAGAGACCCAGTACTTC. Translation: CASSLPGRETQYF.

The gene calls are TRBV5-1 and TRBJ1-4, with unresolved D. Trimming cost V 4 bases and J 4 bases, with 11 bases left between them. The CDR3 has 14 amino acids. The germline V gene has CDR1 SGHRS and CDR2 YFSETQ. Written as DNA, the CDR3 is TGCGCCAGCAGCACGGACGGATTTAATGAAAAACTGTTTTTT. This codes for CASSTDGFNEKLFF.

The V gene is TRBV9, the J gene TRBJ1-3, with D unclear. V lost 4 bases, J lost 3 bases, and 17 bases lay in between. CDR1 SGDLS and CDR2 YYNGEE come from the germline V gene. This CDR3 region has 16 residues. The CDR3 region has the DNA TGTGCCAGCAGCCCCCCGGGCGGGGTTGGTGGAAACACCATATATTTT. Protein product: CASSPPGGVGGNTIYF.

The rearrangement links TRBV7-8 to TRBJ2-3, with 10 bases matching TRBD2. The J segment lost 8 bases and the V segment lost 2 bases, leaving 7 bases of the junction unmatched. The CDR3 contains 15 residues. Germline CDR1 and CDR2: SGHVS and FQNEAQ. CDR3 DNA: TGTGCCAGCAGCTTACAGCGGGGGGGCCGAATTACGCAGTATTTT. This encodes CASSLQRGGRITQYF. The whole variable domain, filled in from reference TRBV7-8 and TRBJ2-3, reads GAGVSQSPRYKVAKRGQDVALRCDPISGHVSLFWYQQALGQGPEFLTYFQNEAQLDKSGLPSDRFFAERPEGSVSTLKIQRTQQEDSAVYLCASSLQRGGRITQYFGPGTRLTVL.

This chain uses TRBV4-3 with TRBJ1-4; maybe TRBD1 (5 bases). This CDR3 has 15 residues. V lost 3 bases, J lost 6 bases, and 14 bases lay in between. The germline gives CDR1 LGHNA, CDR2 YSLEER. The CDR3 loop reads CASSQGEGWDEKLFF. CDR3 bases: TGCGCCAGCAGCCAGGGGGAGGGGTGGGATGAAAAACTGTTTTTT.

The genes are TRBV5-8 and TRBJ1-5; the D is unclear. Trimming took 4 bases from V and 9 from J, leaving 17 bases between them. This CDR3 contains 14 residues. From germline, CDR1 is SGHTS and CDR2 YDEGEE. The CDR3 loop reads CASSQKGRLRPQHF. CDR3 nucleotide sequence: TGTGCCAGCAGCCAGAAGGGCCGGCTTAGGCCCCAGCATTTT.

CDR3 residues: CASSPGAFSYEQYF. CDR3 DNA: TGTGCCAGCAGTCCAGGGGCCTTCTCCTACGAGCAGTACTTC. The chain carries TRBV6-6 and TRBJ2-7; D perhaps matches TRBD1 (6 bases). The germline gives CDR1 MNHNY, CDR2 SVGAGI (reference sequence). The CDR3 spans 14 residues. The V and J ends lost 5 bases and 0 bases respectively, with 11 bases between them.

This clone was counted once. V is TRBV19 and J is TRBJ1-3; D is ambiguous. The CDR3 covers 14 residues. The ends were cut back, 9 bases at V and 3 bases at J, with 15 bases in the middle. Per germline, CDR1 LNHDA and CDR2 SQIVND (reference sequence). CDR3: CASRDRGFGNTIYF. CDR3 nucleotide sequence: TGTGCCAGCCGTGATCGGGGTTTTGGAAACACCATATATTTT.

The chain has TRBV4-3 and TRBJ2-5, with 12 bases that match TRBD2. The CDR3 is 16 residues long. Germline CDR1 LGHNA, CDR2 YSLEER. J lost 5 bases, V lost 4 bases, and 8 bases had no gene match. DNA of the CDR3: TGCGCCAGCAGCCCGCGACTAGCGGGAGAAGGGGAGACCCAGTACTTC. Translated, it gives CASSPRLAGEGETQYF.

The V and J genes are TRBV5-1 and TRBJ1-1; D might be TRBD1 (5 bases). The V and J ends lost 0 bases and 7 bases respectively, with 13 bases between them. The germline V gene encodes CDR1 SGHRS and CDR2 YFSETQ. This CDR3 is built from 14 residues. The CDR3, as DNA: TGCGCCAGCAGCTTGGTTAGGGGATACGATGAAGCTTTCTTT. Protein sequence: CASSLVRGYDEAFF.

The chain joins TRBV7-8 to TRBJ1-5; D remains ambiguous. The CDR3 has 13 residues. Germline V CDR1 and CDR2: SGHVS, FQNEAQ. Trimming removed 0 bases at V and 6 bases at J, with 6 bases between. In nucleotides, the CDR3 is TGTGCCAGCAGCTTAGCGGTCCGTCAGCCCCAGCATTTT. It is translated as CASSLAVRQPQHF.